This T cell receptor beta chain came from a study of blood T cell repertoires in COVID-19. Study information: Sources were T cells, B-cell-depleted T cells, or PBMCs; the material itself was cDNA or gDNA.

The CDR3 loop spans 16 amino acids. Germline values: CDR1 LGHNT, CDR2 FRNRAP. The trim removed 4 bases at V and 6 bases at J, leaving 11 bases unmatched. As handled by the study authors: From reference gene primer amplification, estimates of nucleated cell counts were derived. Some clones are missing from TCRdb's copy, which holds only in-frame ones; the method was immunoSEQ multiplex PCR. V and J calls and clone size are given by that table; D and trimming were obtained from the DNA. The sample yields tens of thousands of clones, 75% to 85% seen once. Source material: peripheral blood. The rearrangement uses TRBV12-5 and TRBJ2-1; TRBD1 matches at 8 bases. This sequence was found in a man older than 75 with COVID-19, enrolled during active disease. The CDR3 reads CASGSPGQGKVNEQFF. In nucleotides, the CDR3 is TGTGCTAGTGGTTCCCCCGGACAGGGAAAGGTCAATGAGCAGTTCTTC.